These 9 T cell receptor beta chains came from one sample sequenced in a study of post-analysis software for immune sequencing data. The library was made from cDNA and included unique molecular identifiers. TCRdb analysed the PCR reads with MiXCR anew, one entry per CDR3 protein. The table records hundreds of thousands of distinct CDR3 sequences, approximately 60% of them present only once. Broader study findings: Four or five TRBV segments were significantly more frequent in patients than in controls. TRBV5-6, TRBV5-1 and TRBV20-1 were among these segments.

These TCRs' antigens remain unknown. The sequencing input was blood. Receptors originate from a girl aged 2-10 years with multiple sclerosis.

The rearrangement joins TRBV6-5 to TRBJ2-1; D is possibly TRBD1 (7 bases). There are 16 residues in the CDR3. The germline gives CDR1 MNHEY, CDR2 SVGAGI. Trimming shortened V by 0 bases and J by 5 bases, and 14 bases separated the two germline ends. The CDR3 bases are TGTGCCAGCAGTTACTCGACTCAGGGGGGTCACAATGAGCAGTTCTTC. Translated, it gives CASSYSTQGGHNEQFF.

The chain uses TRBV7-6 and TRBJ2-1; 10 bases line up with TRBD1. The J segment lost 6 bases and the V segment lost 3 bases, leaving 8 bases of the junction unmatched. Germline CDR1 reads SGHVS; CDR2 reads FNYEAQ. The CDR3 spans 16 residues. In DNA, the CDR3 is TGTGCCAGCAGCTTCTTCCGGGACAGGGGTACCAATGAGCAGTTCTTC. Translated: CASSFFRDRGTNEQFF.

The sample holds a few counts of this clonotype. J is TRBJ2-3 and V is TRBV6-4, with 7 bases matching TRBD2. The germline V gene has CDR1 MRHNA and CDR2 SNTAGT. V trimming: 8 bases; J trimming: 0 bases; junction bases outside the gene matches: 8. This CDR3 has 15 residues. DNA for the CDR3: TGTGCCAGCGGGCTGGCTAGCGGAAGCACAGATACGCAGTATTTT. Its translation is CASGLASGSTDTQYF.

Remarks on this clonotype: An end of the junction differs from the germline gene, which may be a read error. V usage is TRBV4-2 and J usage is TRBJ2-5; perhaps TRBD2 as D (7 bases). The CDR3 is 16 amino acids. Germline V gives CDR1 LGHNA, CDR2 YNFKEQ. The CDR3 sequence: CASSQDALGGGETQYF. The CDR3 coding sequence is TGTGCCAGCAGTCAAGATGCGTTGGGAGGGGGAGAGACCCAGTACTTC.

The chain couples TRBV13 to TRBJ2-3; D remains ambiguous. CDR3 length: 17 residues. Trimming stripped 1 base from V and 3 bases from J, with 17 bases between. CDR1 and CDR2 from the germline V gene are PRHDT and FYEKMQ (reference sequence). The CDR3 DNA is TGTGCCAGCAGCTTAGCAGTCATGAGCCCCCGTACAGATACGCAGTATTTT. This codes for CASSLAVMSPRTDTQYF.

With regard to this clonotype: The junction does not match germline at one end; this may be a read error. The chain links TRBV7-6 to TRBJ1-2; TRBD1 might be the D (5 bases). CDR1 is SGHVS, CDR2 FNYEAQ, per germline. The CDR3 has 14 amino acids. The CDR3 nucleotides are TGTGCCAGTAGCTTAGAAGGGAGGGGCGGTGGCTACACCTTC. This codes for CASSLEGRGGGYTF. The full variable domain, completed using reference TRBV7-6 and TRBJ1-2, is GAGVSQSPRYKVTKRGQDVALRCDPISGHVSLYWYRQALGQGPEFLTYFNYEAQQDKSGLPNDRFSAERPEGSISTLTIQRTEQRDSAMYRCASSLEGRGGGYTFGSGTRLTVV.

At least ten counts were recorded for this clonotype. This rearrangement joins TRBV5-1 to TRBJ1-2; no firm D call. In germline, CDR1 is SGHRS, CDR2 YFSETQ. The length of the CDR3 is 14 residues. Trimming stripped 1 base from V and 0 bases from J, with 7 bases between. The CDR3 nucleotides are TGCGCCAGCAGCTTGAGGGAAGCTAACTATGGCTACACCTTC. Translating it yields CASSLREANYGYTF.

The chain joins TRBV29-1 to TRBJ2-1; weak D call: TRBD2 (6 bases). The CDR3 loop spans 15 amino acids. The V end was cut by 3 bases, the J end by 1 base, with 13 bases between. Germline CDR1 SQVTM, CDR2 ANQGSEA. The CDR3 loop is CSVELVSGSYNEQFF. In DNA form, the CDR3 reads TGCAGCGTTGAGCTCGTTAGCGGATCCTACAATGAGCAGTTCTTC.

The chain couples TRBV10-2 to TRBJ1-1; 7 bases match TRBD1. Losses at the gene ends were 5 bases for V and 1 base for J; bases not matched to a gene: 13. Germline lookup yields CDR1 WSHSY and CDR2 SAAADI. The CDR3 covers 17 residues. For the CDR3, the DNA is TGCGCCAGCAGTCCGATGACAGGGATGGAGACGAACACTGAAGCTTTCTTT. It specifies CASSPMTGMETNTEAFF.